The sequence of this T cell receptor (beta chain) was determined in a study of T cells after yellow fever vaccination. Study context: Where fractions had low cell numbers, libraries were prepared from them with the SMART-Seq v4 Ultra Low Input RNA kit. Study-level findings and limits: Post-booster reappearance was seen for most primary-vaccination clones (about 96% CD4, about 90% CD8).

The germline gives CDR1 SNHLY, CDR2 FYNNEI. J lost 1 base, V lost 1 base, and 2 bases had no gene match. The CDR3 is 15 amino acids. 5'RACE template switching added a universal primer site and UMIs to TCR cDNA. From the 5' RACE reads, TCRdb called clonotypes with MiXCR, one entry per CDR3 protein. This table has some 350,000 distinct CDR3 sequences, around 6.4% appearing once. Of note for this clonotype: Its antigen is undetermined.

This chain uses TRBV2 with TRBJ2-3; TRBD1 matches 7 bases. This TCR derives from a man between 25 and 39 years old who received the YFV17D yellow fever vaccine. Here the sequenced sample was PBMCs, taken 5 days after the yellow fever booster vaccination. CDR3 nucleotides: TGTGCCAGCAGTGAAGAGGGGACAGGCACAGATACGCAGTATTTT. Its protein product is CASSEEGTGTDTQYF. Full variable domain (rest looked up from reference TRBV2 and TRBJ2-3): EPEVTQTPSHQVTQMGQEVILRCVPISNHLYFYWYRQILGQKVEFLVSFYNNEISEKSEIFDDQFSVERPDGSNFTLKIRSTKLEDSAMYFCASSEEGTGTDTQYFGPGTRLTVL.